This paragraph covers one T cell receptor (beta chain) sequence. Its antigen is unknown. This record comes from a study of blood T cells in healthy people across ages. Study conclusions and caveats: Greater diversity and more naive CD4+ cells were seen in long-lived donors than in aged donors. Donor CMV status was unknown, possibly confounding expanded clonotype changes.

Together with a sample-barcoded 5' primer, a J-beta primer mix was included in a second PCR lasting about 7 to 12 cycles. TCRdb reprocessed the 5' RACE reads with MiXCR, giving one entry per CDR3 protein. The data show under 2,000,000 distinct CDR3 sequences, with less than 50% seen just once and roughly 2% held by the top ten. CDR3 length equals 10 residues. The V gene's germline CDR1 is SGHTA and CDR2 FQGNSA. Trimming removed 11 bases at V and 5 bases at J, with 9 bases between. Sample: blood. The clonotype comes from a woman between 35 and 50 years old in good health. The chain joins TRBV7-2 to TRBJ1-1; a possible D gene is TRBD1 (6 bases). CDR3 nucleotides: TGTGCCGAAGGGGGTACTGAAGCTTTCTTT. Translating gives CAEGGTEAFF.